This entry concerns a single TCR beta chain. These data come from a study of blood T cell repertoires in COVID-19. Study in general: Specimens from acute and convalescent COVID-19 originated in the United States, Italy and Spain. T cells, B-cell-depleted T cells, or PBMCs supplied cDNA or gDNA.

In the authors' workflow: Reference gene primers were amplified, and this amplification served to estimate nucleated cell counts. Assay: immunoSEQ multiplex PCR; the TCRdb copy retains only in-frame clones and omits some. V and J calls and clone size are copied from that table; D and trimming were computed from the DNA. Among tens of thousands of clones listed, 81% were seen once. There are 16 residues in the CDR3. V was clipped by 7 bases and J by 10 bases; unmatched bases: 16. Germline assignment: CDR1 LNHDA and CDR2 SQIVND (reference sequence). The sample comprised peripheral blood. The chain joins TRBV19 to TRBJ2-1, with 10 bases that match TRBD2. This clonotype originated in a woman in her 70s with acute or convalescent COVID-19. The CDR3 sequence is CASTFRWLAGVDEQFF. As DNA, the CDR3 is TGTGCCAGTACCTTTCGATGGCTAGCGGGAGTAGACGAGCAGTTCTTC.